This T cell receptor (beta chain) was recovered during a study of T cell clonality in common variable immunodeficiency. General study points: Shared TCRbeta clones were fewer between CVID subjects than controls. Fewer deletions and N-nucleotide insertions were reportedly seen in common variable immunodeficiency TCR beta sequences.

In this sample, this clone turned up a few times. Antigen: not known. Read coverage stops 3 residues before the CDR3 terminus; the germline J gene supplies the remainder. The CDR3 is 14 residues long. From germline, CDR1 is KGHSH and CDR2 LQKENI. The V and J ends lost 2 bases and 4 bases, in that order; junction bases with no gene match: 3. Libraries were prepared by immunoSEQ multiplex PCR; TCRdb keeps only in-frame clonotypes and omits some of them. This sample carries approximately 20,000 clones, none of them present only once. Blood samples were heparinized, about 4.5 to 9 ml per donor. This sequence originates from a human donor with common variable immunodeficiency. The chain recombines TRBV18 with TRBJ2-5, with 8 bases identical to TRBD1. The source material was peripheral blood mononuclear cells. The CDR3 here is CASSPGTGVETQYF. The CDR3 DNA, read in part, is TGTGCCAGCTCACCAGGGACAGGTGTAGAGACC.